This TCR beta chain was retrieved from a study of cytomegalovirus exposure and HLA in healthy donors. Here immunoSEQ multiplex PCR was the method, and the copy in TCRdb shows in-frame clones only, minus some. The sample gives 60,000 to 85,000 clones, around 94% of which show up once; about 1.6% is in the top ten. In this sample, this clone turned up a few times. A 120-subject validation cohort, separate from the 666-subject first cohort, supplied the donors. After removal of 4 bases from V and 6 bases from J, the junction contained 7 bases not matched to a gene. The CDR3 spans 16 residues. CDR1 is MNHEY, CDR2 SVGAGI, per germline.

The sequence was collected from a man between 18 and 29 years old in good health and CMV-seropositive. The J gene is TRBJ2-2, the V gene TRBV6-5; 11 nucleotides agree with TRBD1. The sequencing sample was made of PBMCs. CDR3 region: CASSWLPGQGAGELFF. The CDR3 coding sequence is TGTGCCAGCAGTTGGCTACCGGGACAGGGGGCCGGGGAGCTGTTTTTT.